This T cell receptor (beta chain) was observed in a study of vaccination effects on CD4 cells after COVID-19. Study summary: The post-vaccine samples were taken, at the median, 72 days after the second dose.

The table came from immunoSEQ multiplex PCR; TCRdb's copy has only in-frame clones and leaves some out. Of 14,000 or so clones listed, roughly 75% are singletons. Regarding this clone: Its antigen is undetermined.

V lost 6 bases to trimming and J lost 3 bases, with 8 bases between them. This CDR3 spans 11 amino acids. From germline, CDR1 is SQVTM and CDR2 ANQGSEA. Before sequencing, viral peptide pools were used by the ViraFEST assay to expand antigen-specific CD4+ T cells. Subsequent to a culture period of around eleven days, CD4+ T cells were isolated. It was between March and December 2020 that the person had a SARS-CoV-2 infection confirmed by PCR. The participants, recipients of two vaccine doses, got either BNT162b2 or mRNA-1273. Each well held a few million PBMC cultured with roughly 9.7 ug/ml peptides and approximately 11 IU/ml IL-2. On days 3 and 7, fresh IL-2 medium replaced half the medium.

The sample was CD4+ T cells from PBMCs cultured with SARS-CoV-2 spike peptides, taken after COVID-19 vaccination. The genes are TRBV29-1 and TRBJ1-1, with D possibly matching TRBD1 (5 bases). The receptor was isolated from a human donor who had a prior SARS-CoV-2 infection. CDR3 in DNA: TGCAGCGTGCGCAGGGACACTGAAGCTTTCTTT. Protein product: CSVRRDTEAFF. Filled out from reference TRBV29-1 and TRBJ1-1, the complete variable domain reads SAVISQKPSRDICQRGTSLTIQCQVDSQVTMMFWYRQQPGQSLTLIATANQGSEATYESGFVIDKFPISRPNLTFSTLTVSNMSPEDSSIYLCSVRRDTEAFFGQGTRLTVV.